The next 4 T cell receptor beta chains were all read from a single sample in a study of blood T cell repertoires in COVID-19. Here immunoSEQ multiplex PCR was the method, and the copy in TCRdb shows in-frame clones only, minus some. Here the sample spans some 120,000 clones, 88% being singletons. The sequencing input was peripheral blood. These receptors originate from a human donor in a cohort sampled during active COVID-19.

J is TRBJ1-4 and V is TRBV5-1; D is perhaps TRBD1 (5 bases). With 0 bases removed from V and 4 bases from J, the gap between germline ends came to 13 bases. The CDR3 contains 16 residues. Germline V CDR1 and CDR2: SGHRS, YFSETQ. CDR3 nucleotide sequence: TGCGCCAGCAGCTTGGGTCTGGGGCCGAATAATGAAAAACTGTTTTTT. It is translated as CASSLGLGPNNEKLFF.

The chain combines TRBV29-1 with TRBJ2-7; a weak D match, TRBD2 (6 bases). V was cut by 3 bases and J by 9 bases, with 18 bases left in between. The CDR3 is made up of 13 amino acids. Germline V gene sequence: CDR1 SQVTM, CDR2 ANQGSEA. Here the CDR3 reads CSVEGLYLRGQYF. The CDR3 nucleotides read TGCAGCGTTGAGGGACTCTATCTACGAGGGCAGTACTTC.

The chain carries TRBV4-1 and TRBJ2-5; TRBD1 matches at 8 bases. There are 14 residues in the CDR3. V dropped 4 bases and J dropped 7; count of bases not matched to a gene: 8. Germline CDR1 is MGHRA and CDR2 is YSYEKL. CDR3 amino acids: CASSPRTGKGTQYF. The CDR3 DNA follows: TGCGCCAGCAGCCCCCGGACAGGGAAGGGGACCCAGTACTTC.

The chain is built from TRBV11-2 and TRBJ1-1, with D perhaps matching TRBD1 (6 bases). This CDR3 region has 14 residues. Germline CDR1 SGHAT, CDR2 FQNNGV. Trimming took off 5 bases at V and 1 base at J, with 11 bases between the two ends. CDR3 loop: CASSLQQGNTEAFF. The CDR3 bases are TGTGCCAGCAGCCTCCAACAGGGGAACACTGAAGCTTTCTTT.